The rows below give T cell receptor beta chains drawn from one sample of a study of CD8 T cells in Susac syndrome. Each CDR3 protein gets one entry after TCRdb re-called the immunoSEQ multiplex PCR reads with MiXCR. The sample comprises approximately 130,000 distinct CDR3 sequences, around 91% of which are singletons, and about 0.23% rests with the top ten. The sample taken for sequencing was CD8+ T cells from PBMCs. The origin of the receptors is a human donor with multiple sclerosis. Each CDR3 is given with its conserved first and last residue. A D gene is named only where the DNA matches it firmly. Clone sizes are given selectively: once, few, many, or a class where the clone is expanded.

.	TRBV5-8	TRBJ2-7	.	TGTGCCAGCAGCTTGTACGGGGCAGGGCGGAACGAGCAGTACTTC	CASSLYGAGRNEQYF
.	TRBV27	TRBJ2-3	.	TGTGCCAGCAACCGACTAGGGGGAGACGCGCAGTATTTT	CASNRLGGDAQYF
once	TRBV19	TRBJ1-1	.	TGTGCCAGTACCACTCCGGCGGGGAACACTGAAGCTTTCTTT	CASTTPAGNTEAFF
.	TRBV27	TRBJ2-1	TRBD2	TGTGCCAGCAGTTGGGACGGGAGGGTTGAGCAGTTCTTC	CASSWDGRVEQFF
.	TRBV4-3	TRBJ2-1	.	TGCGCCAGCAGCCAAGACGGGAGCTCCTACAATGAGCAGTTCTTC	CASSQDGSSYNEQFF
once	TRBV5-4	TRBJ2-7	TRBD1	TGTGCCAGCAGCTTCGGACAGGGGAATTTCGAGCAGTACTTC	CASSFGQGNFEQYF
once	TRBV5-5	TRBJ2-2	.	TGTGCCAGCAGGTTCGGGACCGCCCACGACACGAACACCGGGGAGCTGTTTTTT	CASRFGTAHDTNTGELFF
.	TRBV4-1	TRBJ2-7	.	TGCGCCAGCAGCCCCCGGGGGGACAGGCCGACCTACGAGCAGTACTTC	CASSPRGDRPTYEQYF
.	TRBV29-1	TRBJ2-5	.	TGCAGCGTTGAAGCTAACGAAGAGACCCAGTACTTC	CSVEANEETQYF
.	TRBV9	TRBJ2-1	.	TGTGCCAGCAGCCCCTGGGACTCAGCCTACAATGAGCAGTTCTTC	CASSPWDSAYNEQFF
.	TRBV11-3	TRBJ2-3	.	TGTGCCAGCAGCTCGGGACTGGGAATCACAGATACGCAGTATTTT	CASSSGLGITDTQYF
.	TRBV20-1	TRBJ2-5	TRBD2	TGCAGTGCGCAAGACGGGGGGGGACTAGCGGGAGAAGGTCGCGGAGAGACCCAGTACTTC	CSAQDGGGLAGEGRGETQYF
.	TRBV3-1	TRBJ2-7	.	TGTGCCAGCAGCCCCCCGGTGGGTTCACTAGGCGAGCAGTACTTC	CASSPPVGSLGEQYF
.	TRBV9	TRBJ1-5	.	TGTGCCAGCAGCGTAGGGGGGGATAGCAATCAGCCCCAGCATTTT	CASSVGGDSNQPQHF
.	TRBV12-3/TRBV12-4	TRBJ2-2	.	TGTGCCAGCAGTGTCCCGGGCGGGGAGCTGTTTTTT	CASSVPGGELFF
few	TRBV28	TRBJ2-7	.	TGTGCCAGCAGTCGGGGGCGGGAGAGAGAACACGAGCAGTACTTC	CASSRGREREHEQYF
.	TRBV29-1	TRBJ2-7	.	TGCAGCGTTGGCGGACGGAGCTCCTACGAGCAGTACTTC	CSVGGRSSYEQYF
.	TRBV20-1	TRBJ2-7	TRBD1	TGCAGTGCCGCTAACCGGGACAGATCCTCCTACGAGCAGTACTTC	CSAANRDRSSYEQYF
.	TRBV12-3/TRBV12-4	TRBJ2-1	.	TGTGCCAGCAGCCTAGATGGGGCGTTTCAGGAGCAGTTCTTC	CASSLDGAFQEQFF
.	TRBV19	TRBJ2-7	.	TGTGCCAGCTCCGAATCAGCCTACGAGCAGTACTTC	CASSESAYEQYF
.	TRBV24-1	TRBJ2-2	.	TGTGCCACCAGTGGCTTCAGGGAAGGGACCGGGGAGCTGTTTTTT	CATSGFREGTGELFF
.	TRBV29-1	TRBJ2-2	.	TGCAGCGTTGAAAGGGGAACCGGGGAGCTGTTTTTT	CSVERGTGELFF
.	TRBV30	TRBJ1-2	.	TGTGCCTGGAAGAGCCTACCTAACTATGGCTACACCTTC	CAWKSLPNYGYTF
once	TRBV28	TRBJ2-7	.	TGTGCCACACTACCGGGCCGTTACGAGCAGTACTTC	CATLPGRYEQYF
.	TRBV6-5	TRBJ1-1	.	TGTGCCAGCAGTTATCAGGGGAACACTGAAGCTTTCTTT	CASSYQGNTEAFF
.	TRBV19	TRBJ1-1	.	TGTGCCAGTAGTGAGGGAGACACTGAAGCTTTCTTT	CASSEGDTEAFF
.	TRBV2	TRBJ2-4	.	TGTGCCAGCATTCCCCGGGGCGTAACCAAAAACATTCAGTACTTC	CASIPRGVTKNIQYF
.	TRBV27	TRBJ1-1	.	TGTGCCAGCAGGGGTGGGGGGGGCACTGAAGCTTTCTTT	CASRGGGGTEAFF
.	TRBV4-1	TRBJ2-2	.	TGCGCCAGCAGCCACGGACAGAACACCGGGGAGCTGTTTTTT	CASSHGQNTGELFF
.	TRBV13	TRBJ2-2	.	TGTGCCAGCAGCTTCGACAGGAGCCTCACCGGGGAGCTGTTTTTT	CASSFDRSLTGELFF
.	TRBV27	TRBJ1-4	.	TGTGCCAGCAGTTCACTACTTAATGAAAAACTGTTTTTT	CASSSLLNEKLFF
.	TRBV2	TRBJ1-3	.	TGTGCCAGCTGGGGGTCTGACTCTGGAAACACCATATATTTT	CASWGSDSGNTIYF
few	TRBV12-3/TRBV12-4	TRBJ2-4	TRBD2	TGTGCCAGCAGTGCCGCGGGAGAAAACATTCAGTACTTC	CASSAAGENIQYF
once	TRBV7-8	TRBJ1-2	.	TGTGCCAGCAGCTTAGGGGAAACAGATTTCTACACCTTC	CASSLGETDFYTF
.	TRBV2	TRBJ2-5	.	TGTGCCAGCAGTGGGAGTTTAATGGAGACCCAGTACTTC	CASSGSLMETQYF
.	TRBV13	TRBJ2-7	.	TGTGCCAGCAGCTCTAACCCCCAACAGTACTTC	CASSSNPQQYF
.	TRBV20-1	TRBJ2-7	.	TGCAGTGCCCGCGAAGGCGGGCCCTTTAGCTCCTACGAGCAGTACTTC	CSAREGGPFSSYEQYF
once	TRBV2	TRBJ1-5	.	TGTGCCAGCTCCTGGACGGGAATTAATCAGCCCCAGCATTTT	CASSWTGINQPQHF
.	TRBV12-5	TRBJ2-3	TRBD2	TGTGCTAGTGGCGGGGGGGGGTCTGGCACAGATACGCAGTATTTT	CASGGGGSGTDTQYF
few	TRBV6-1	TRBJ1-1	.	TGTGCCAGCAGTATACCGGGGCCTGAAGCTTTCTTT	CASSIPGPEAFF
.	TRBV6-5	TRBJ2-3	TRBD2	TGTGCCAGCAGGGGACTAGCGGGAGACGATGATACGCAGTATTTT	CASRGLAGDDDTQYF
.	TRBV30	TRBJ2-1	TRBD2	TGTGCCTGGAAAGGACTAGCGGGAGTAAACTCGGCCTACAATGAGCAGTTCTTC	CAWKGLAGVNSAYNEQFF
.	TRBV20-1	TRBJ2-5	.	TGCAGTGCTGTCCTTTACCCGGAGACCCAGTACTTC	CSAVLYPETQYF
once	TRBV4-3	TRBJ1-2	.	TGCGCCAGCAGCCAAGATCGCGCCACTTCTGGCTACACCTTC	CASSQDRATSGYTF
once	TRBV4-1	TRBJ1-1	.	TGCGCCAGCAGCCAGGAGACAGTAAACACTGAAGCTTTCTTT	CASSQETVNTEAFF
.	TRBV2	TRBJ1-2	.	TGTGCCAGCAGTGAAGCGCCCGAGGGGACCTCCTATGGCTACACCTTC	CASSEAPEGTSYGYTF
.	TRBV19	TRBJ2-3	.	TGTGCCAGTAGTATAGCGGGAGCTAGCACAGATACGCAGTATTTT	CASSIAGASTDTQYF
.	TRBV5-1	TRBJ1-1	.	TGCGCCAGCAGCTCTCACAGGGAGAACACTGAAGCTTTCTTT	CASSSHRENTEAFF
once	TRBV7-9	TRBJ1-6	.	TGTGCCAGCAGCCTTACAGGCAGTAATTCACCCCTCCACTTT	CASSLTGSNSPLHF
.	TRBV10-3	TRBJ2-2	.	TGTGCCATCTACGGAGATGGGGCCGGGGAGCTGTTTTTT	CAIYGDGAGELFF
.	TRBV5-6	TRBJ2-6	.	TGTGCCAGCAGCGCGGGACCCTCAGGCTCTGGGGCCAACGTCCTGACTTTC	CASSAGPSGSGANVLTF
.	TRBV9	TRBJ2-6	.	TGTGCCAGCAGCGGAGGACAGACTTCCTCTGGGGCCAACGTCCTGACTTTC	CASSGGQTSSGANVLTF
once	TRBV7-6	TRBJ1-2	.	TGTGCCAGCAGCTTAGAAGTTGGAGGCGATGGCTACACCTTC	CASSLEVGGDGYTF
.	TRBV4-2	TRBJ2-3	.	TGTGCCAGCAGCGCGGGCGGAAGCACAGATACGCAGTATTTT	CASSAGGSTDTQYF
.	TRBV20-1	TRBJ2-1	TRBD2	TGCAGTGCTAGACCCGGGAGGGGGTACAATGAGCAATTCTTC	CSARPGRGYNEQFF
.	TRBV27	TRBJ1-2	TRBD1	TGTGCCAGCACCAATTCTCCAGGGGGTCGTGGCTACACCTTC	CASTNSPGGRGYTF
.	TRBV27	TRBJ2-1	.	TGTGCCAGCAGTTTATCTCAAACAGGACGGGTCAGCGAGATCTTC	CASSLSQTGRVSEIF